Listed below are T cell receptor beta chains from one sample, sequenced in a study of T cell repertoires in aging, cancer and after chemotherapy. Using its own MiXCR run on the multiplex PCR reads, TCRdb lists one record per CDR3 protein. The sample shows about 2,200 distinct CDR3 sequences, 20% to 30% of them seen only once. Input material: blood. The receptors shown here come from a human donor with a solid tumor. Each CDR3 is given with its conserved first and last residue.

TRBJ2-7 | TRBV4-3 | CASSPDAYEQYF
TRBJ2-5 | TRBV19 | CASSPTSGSFETQYF
TRBJ1-3 | TRBV9 | CASSVGGSSGNTIYF
TRBJ2-2 | TRBV12-3/TRBV12-4 | CASSQAGGPLGTGELFF
TRBJ1-6 | TRBV7-2 | CASSLGQGRRNSPLHF
TRBJ2-5 | TRBV6-5 | CASSYSDWSMETQYF
TRBJ2-1 | TRBV5-1 | CASSLGRTSGSGGEQFF
TRBJ2-3 | TRBV19 | CASGTKGGKWGQTQYF
TRBJ1-1 | TRBV30 | CAWSVLVGLRPEAFF
TRBJ2-2 | TRBV5-1 | CASTTAPAGANTGELFF
TRBJ2-1 | TRBV24-1 | CATSGPSGSSYNEQFF
TRBJ2-6 | TRBV19 | CASTPVDRLSGANVLTF
TRBJ2-3 | TRBV6-5 | CASSYGQGGDTQYF
TRBJ2-7 | TRBV28 | CASSTGGSSYEQYF
TRBJ2-1 | TRBV19 | CAASGTGVYEQFF
TRBJ2-1 | TRBV19 | CASSIVAASYNEQFF
TRBJ1-1 | TRBV29-1 | CSVSMWTGMNTEAFF
TRBJ2-1 | TRBV24-1 | CATSDLRQGNEQFF
TRBJ2-1 | TRBV11-1 | CASSWTSGSSYNEQFF
TRBJ2-3 | TRBV20-1 | CSAREREWRYF
TRBJ2-1 | TRBV5-4 | CASSSIGREREQFF
TRBJ1-2 | TRBV7-5 | CISVPAGGQSNYGYTF
TRBJ2-1 | TRBV7-7 | CASSLASLAGVGSYNEQFF
TRBJ1-2 | TRBV10-3 | CAISEGRTGGNYGYTF
TRBJ2-2 | TRBV11-3 | CASSWTSGRRTGELFF
TRBJ2-1 | TRBV7-3 | CASSSGLAGGPVF
TRBJ2-3 | TRBV12-5 | CASGLGGVADTQYF
TRBJ1-5 | TRBV12-3/TRBV12-4 | CASSQSVGQPQHF
TRBJ2-7 | TRBV6-5 | CASSPGTSGTHYEQYF
TRBJ1-3 | TRBV30 | CAWSVKASGNTIYF
TRBJ2-3 | TRBV4-3 | CASSQDRTGGKADTQYF
TRBJ2-1 | TRBV19 | CASSITSGIKDNEQFF
TRBJ2-2 | TRBV4-1 | CASSQEGTPTGELFF
TRBJ2-3 | TRBV6-5 | CASSGQGGDTQYF
TRBJ2-7 | TRBV7-9 | CASSLEGLAAYEQYF
TRBJ1-6 | TRBV6-6 | CASSYGTGFDGYNSPLHF
TRBJ2-5 | TRBV7-6 | CASSLLGRQGETQYF
TRBJ1-1 | TRBV20-1 | CSGSEDMNTEAFF
TRBJ2-7 | TRBV15 | CATSSGGLSYEQYF
TRBJ1-4 | TRBV2 | CASSEAGGVNEKLFF